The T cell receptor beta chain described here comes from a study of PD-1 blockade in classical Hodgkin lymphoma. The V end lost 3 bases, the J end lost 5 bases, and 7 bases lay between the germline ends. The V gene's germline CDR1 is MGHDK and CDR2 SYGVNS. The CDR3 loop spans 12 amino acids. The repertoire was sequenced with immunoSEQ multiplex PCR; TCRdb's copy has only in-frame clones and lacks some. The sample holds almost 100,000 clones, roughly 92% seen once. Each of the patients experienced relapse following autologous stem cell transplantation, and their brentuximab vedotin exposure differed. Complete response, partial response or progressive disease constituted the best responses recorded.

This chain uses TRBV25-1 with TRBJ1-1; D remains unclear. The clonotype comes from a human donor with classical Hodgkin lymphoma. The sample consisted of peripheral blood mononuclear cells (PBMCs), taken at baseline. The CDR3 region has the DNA TGTGCCAGCAGTGATCCAGGTACTGAAGCTTTCTTT. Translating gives CASSDPGTEAFF.